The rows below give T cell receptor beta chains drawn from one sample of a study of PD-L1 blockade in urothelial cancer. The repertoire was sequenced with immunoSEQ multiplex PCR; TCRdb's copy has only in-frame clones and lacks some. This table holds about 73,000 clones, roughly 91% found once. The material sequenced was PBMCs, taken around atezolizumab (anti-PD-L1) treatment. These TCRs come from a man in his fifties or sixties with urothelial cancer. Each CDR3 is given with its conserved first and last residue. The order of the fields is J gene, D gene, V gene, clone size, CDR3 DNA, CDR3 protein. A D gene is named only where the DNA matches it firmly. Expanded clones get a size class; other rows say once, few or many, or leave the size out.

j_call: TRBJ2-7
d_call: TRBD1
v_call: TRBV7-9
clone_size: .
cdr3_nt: TGTGCCAGCAGCTACAGGGGGGACGGGGCCTACGAGCAGTACTTC
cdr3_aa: CASSYRGDGAYEQYF

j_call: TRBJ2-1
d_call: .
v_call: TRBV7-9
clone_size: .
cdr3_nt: TGTGCCAGCAGCTTAGGGGACAGCGGGAGAGAGCAGTTCTTC
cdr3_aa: CASSLGDSGREQFF

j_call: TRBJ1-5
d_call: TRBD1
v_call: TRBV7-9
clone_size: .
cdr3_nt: TGTGCCAGCAGCTCAACGGGACAGGGATATCAGCCCCAGCATTTT
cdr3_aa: CASSSTGQGYQPQHF

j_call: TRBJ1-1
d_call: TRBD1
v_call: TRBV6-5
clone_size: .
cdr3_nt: TGTGCCAGCAGTTCCCCCTTGTTGGACAGGGTCTCTGAAGCTTTCTTT
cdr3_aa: CASSSPLLDRVSEAFF

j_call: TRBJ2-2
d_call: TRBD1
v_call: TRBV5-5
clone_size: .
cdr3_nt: TGTGCCAGCAGCAAAAGACAGGGGCGCACGCCGCTTCTGAACACCGGGGAGCTGTTTTTT
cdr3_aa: CASSKRQGRTPLLNTGELFF

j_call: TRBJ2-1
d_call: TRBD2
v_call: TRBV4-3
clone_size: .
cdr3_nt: TGCGCCAGCAGCCCGGGTGGGGCGGGAGGTTACAATGAGCAGTTCTTC
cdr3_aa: CASSPGGAGGYNEQFF

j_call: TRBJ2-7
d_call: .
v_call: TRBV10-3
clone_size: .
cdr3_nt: TGTGCCATCTCGAATCGAGAAAGTGACGAGCAGTACTTC
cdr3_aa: CAISNRESDEQYF

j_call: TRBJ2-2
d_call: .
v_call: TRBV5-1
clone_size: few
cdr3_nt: TGCGCCAGCAGCGGGAGTAATGACGGGGAGCTGTTTTTT
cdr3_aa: CASSGSNDGELFF

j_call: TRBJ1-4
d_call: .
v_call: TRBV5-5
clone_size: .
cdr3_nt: TGTGCCAGCAGCCGAGGACTCGACAATGAAAAACTGTTTTTT
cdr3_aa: CASSRGLDNEKLFF

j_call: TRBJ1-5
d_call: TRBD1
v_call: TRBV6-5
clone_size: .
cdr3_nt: TGTGCCAGCAGCCCAGACAGGGTGGGAAATCAGCCCCAGCATTTT
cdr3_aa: CASSPDRVGNQPQHF

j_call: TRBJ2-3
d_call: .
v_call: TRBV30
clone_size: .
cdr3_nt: TGTGCCTGGAGTCGGGGCGGGGGCACAGATACGCAGTATTTT
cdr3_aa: CAWSRGGGTDTQYF

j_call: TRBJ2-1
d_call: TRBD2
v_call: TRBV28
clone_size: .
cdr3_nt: TGTGCCAGCAGTTTGACTAGCGGGATGATGCAGTTCTTC
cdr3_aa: CASSLTSGMMQFF

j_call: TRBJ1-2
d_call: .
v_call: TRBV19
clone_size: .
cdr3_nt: TGTGCCAGTAGTACGGCGTCAGGGTCGAGCTATGGCTACACCTTC
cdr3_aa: CASSTASGSSYGYTF

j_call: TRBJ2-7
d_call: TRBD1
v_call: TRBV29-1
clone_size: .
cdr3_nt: TGCAGCGTTGTCCAAGGGGGCAGGGCCTACGAGCAGTACTTC
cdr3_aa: CSVVQGGRAYEQYF

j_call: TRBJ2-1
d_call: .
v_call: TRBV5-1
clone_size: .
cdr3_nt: TGCGCCAGCAGCCCCTCTCCGGGACTCGTTTACAATGAGCAGTTCTTC
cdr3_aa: CASSPSPGLVYNEQFF

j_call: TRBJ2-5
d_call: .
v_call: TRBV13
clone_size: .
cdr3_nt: TGTGCCAGCAGCCTAGGTGGCGGCGGGGAGACCCAGTACTTC
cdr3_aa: CASSLGGGGETQYF

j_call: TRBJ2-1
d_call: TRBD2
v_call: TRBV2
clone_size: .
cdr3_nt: TGTGCCAGCAGATCCTCTAGCGGGGGGGGGAGTGAGCAGTTCTTC
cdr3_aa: CASRSSSGGGSEQFF

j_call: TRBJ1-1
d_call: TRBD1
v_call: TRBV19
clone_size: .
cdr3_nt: TGTGCCAGTAGCATTAGTCCCGGGACAGGGCCGGACGGTGAAGCTTTCTTT
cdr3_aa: CASSISPGTGPDGEAFF

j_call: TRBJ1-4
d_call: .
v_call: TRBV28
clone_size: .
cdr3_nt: TGTGCCAGCACTTCCGGCGGGGGAATTGCAACTAATGAAAAACTGTTTTTT
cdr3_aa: CASTSGGGIATNEKLFF

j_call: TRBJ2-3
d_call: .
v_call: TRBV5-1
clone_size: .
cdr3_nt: TGCGCCAGCAGCCTCAACCCTCGAACTAGCACAGATACGCAGTATTTT
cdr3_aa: CASSLNPRTSTDTQYF

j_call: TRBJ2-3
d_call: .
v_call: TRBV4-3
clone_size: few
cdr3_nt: TGCGCCAGCAGCCAAGACGGGACTCATGCTAGCACAGATACGCAGTATTTT
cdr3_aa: CASSQDGTHASTDTQYF

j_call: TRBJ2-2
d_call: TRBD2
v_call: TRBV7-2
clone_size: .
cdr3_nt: TGTGCCAGCAGCTTAGCGCTAGCGGGAGGGCCGGACACCGGGGAGCTGTTTTTT
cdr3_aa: CASSLALAGGPDTGELFF

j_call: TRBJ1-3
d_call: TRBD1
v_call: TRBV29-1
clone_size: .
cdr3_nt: TGCAGCGTTGCGGCAGGGGGCGCGAAAAACACCATATATTTT
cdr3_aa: CSVAAGGAKNTIYF